This entry describes one T cell receptor (beta chain). Method: immunoSEQ multiplex PCR; TCRdb's copy keeps in-frame clones and lacks some. The data show tens of thousands of clones, about 89% seen once. These data originate in a study of T cell changes during pregnancy in multiple sclerosis. Trimming cost V 0 bases and J 4 bases; bases outside gene matches: 3. Looked up from germline, CDR1 is SGHRS and CDR2 is YFSETQ. The CDR3 is 16 amino acids. The rearrangement links TRBV5-1 to TRBJ2-2, with TRBD1 matching over 10 bases. The sequencing here drew on peripheral blood, taken in the second trimester of pregnancy. This receptor was identified in a female donor with multiple sclerosis, enrolled in a pregnancy study. The CDR3 loop is CASSLGGQGPTGELFF. CDR3 nucleotide sequence: TGCGCCAGCAGCTTGGGGGGACAGGGGCCCACCGGGGAGCTGTTTTTT.